This T cell receptor (beta chain) was recorded in a study of T-cell reconstitution after alpha-beta-depleted transplantation in children. The CDR3 contains 11 residues. V was cut by 3 bases and J by 1 base, with 4 bases left in between. Germline V gene lookup returns CDR1 SQVTM and CDR2 ANQGSEA. Unique molecular identifiers featured in how the TCRbeta library was prepared. TCRdb used MiXCR to reprocess the PCR reads, holding one entry per CDR3 protein. The sample lists about 230,000 distinct CDR3 sequences, 7.5% to 10% occurring once. This clonotype was seen many times. V and J are TRBV29-1 and TRBJ2-7; D gene uncertain. This specimen was PBMCs from the stem cell graft donor, taken from the stem cell graft. This clonotype was sampled from a human donor who donated a stem cell graft to a child with SCID. The CDR3 bases are TGCAGCGTTGAGATTTCCTACGAGCAGTACTTC. It encodes CSVEISYEQYF.